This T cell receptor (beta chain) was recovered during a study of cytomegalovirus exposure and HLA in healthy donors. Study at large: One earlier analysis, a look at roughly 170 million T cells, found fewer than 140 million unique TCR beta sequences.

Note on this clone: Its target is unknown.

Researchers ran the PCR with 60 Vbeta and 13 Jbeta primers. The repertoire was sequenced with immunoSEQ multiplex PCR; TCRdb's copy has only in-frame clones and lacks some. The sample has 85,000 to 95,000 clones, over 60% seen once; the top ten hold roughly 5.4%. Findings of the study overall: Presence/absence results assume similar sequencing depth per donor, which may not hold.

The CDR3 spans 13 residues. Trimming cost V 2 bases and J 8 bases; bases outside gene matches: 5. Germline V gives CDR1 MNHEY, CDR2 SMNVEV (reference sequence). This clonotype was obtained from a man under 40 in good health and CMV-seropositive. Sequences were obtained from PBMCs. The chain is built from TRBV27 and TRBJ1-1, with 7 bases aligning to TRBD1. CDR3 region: CASSLGQASEAFF. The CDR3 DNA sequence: TGTGCCAGCAGTTTAGGACAGGCATCGGAAGCTTTCTTT.